This entry lists 14 T cell receptor beta chains sequenced from one sample in a study of PD-1 blockade in mismatch repair-deficient tumors. Some clones are missing from TCRdb's copy, which holds only in-frame ones; the method was immunoSEQ multiplex PCR. The table shows around 110,000 clones, with 60% to 85% occurring only once. The material sequenced was peripheral blood, taken approximately 60 weeks after starting pembrolizumab. The origin of the receptors is an adult with mismatch repair-deficient cancer.

V and J are TRBV14 and TRBJ2-5; weak D call: TRBD1 (5 bases). TRBJ2-7 explains the end of the DNA better; the J call may be wrong. The CDR3 sequence is 16 residues long. CDR1 is SGHDN, CDR2 FVKESK, per germline. The CDR3 sequence: CASSQEFGRVTYEQYF. The CDR3 DNA follows: TGTGCCAGCAGCCAAGAGTTTGGCAGGGTTACCTACGAGCAGTACTTC.

This clone was seen many times. The chain joins TRBV7-9 to TRBJ1-5; 8 bases align to TRBD1. Germline loops: CDR1 SEHNR, CDR2 FQNEAQ (reference sequence). After removal of 6 bases from V and 7 bases from J, the junction contained 11 bases not matched to a gene. CDR3 size: 15 residues. In DNA form, the CDR3 reads TGTGCCAGCAGGGTAGTGGACAGGGAAAACCAGCCCCAGCATTTT. Its protein is CASRVVDRENQPQHF.

The chain joins TRBV2 to TRBJ2-6, with a weak D call TRBD1 (8 bases). The CDR3 is made up of 17 amino acids. Trimming shortened V by 7 bases and J by 0 bases, and 16 bases separated the two germline ends. Germline values: CDR1 SNHLY, CDR2 FYNNEI. The CDR3 loop is CASITQGGPSGANVLTF. The DNA for the CDR3 is TGTGCCAGCATCACACAGGGGGGGCCCTCTGGGGCCAACGTCCTGACTTTC. The variable domain in full, with the rest retrieved from reference TRBV2 and TRBJ2-6, is EPEVTQTPSHQVTQMGQEVILRCVPISNHLYFYWYRQILGQKVEFLVSFYNNEISEKSEIFDDQFSVERPDGSNFTLKIRSTKLEDSAMYFCASITQGGPSGANVLTFGAGSRLTVL.

This rearrangement joins TRBV2 to TRBJ2-7; 7 bases align to TRBD2. V lost 5 bases to trimming and J lost 1 base; unmatched junction nucleotides: 11. The CDR3 covers 16 residues. Germline CDR1 and CDR2: SNHLY and FYNNEI. CDR3 sequence: CASSSITGTTSYEQYF. In DNA, the CDR3 is TGTGCCAGCAGTTCCATTACCGGGACTACTTCCTACGAGCAGTACTTC. The full variable domain, in which reference TRBV2 and TRBJ2-7 provide the parts outside the CDR3, is EPEVTQTPSHQVTQMGQEVILRCVPISNHLYFYWYRQILGQKVEFLVSFYNNEISEKSEIFDDQFSVERPDGSNFTLKIRSTKLEDSAMYFCASSSITGTTSYEQYFGPGTRLTVT.

The chain combines TRBV6-4 with TRBJ1-2; a weak D match, TRBD1 (6 bases). This CDR3 region has 13 residues. The ends were cut back, 0 bases at V and 13 bases at J, with 15 bases in the middle. Germline V lookup: CDR1 MRHNA, CDR2 SNTAGT. This CDR3 reads CASSDSTIRGTTF. In DNA form, the CDR3 reads TGTGCCAGCAGTGACTCGACGATAAGGGGGACCACCTTC.

This clone was found a few times. This chain uses TRBV19 with TRBJ1-5; D unresolved. This CDR3 contains 14 residues. The germline CDR1 and CDR2 sequences are LNHDA and SQIVND (reference sequence). Trimming left V 7 bases short and J 1 base short, with 11 bases between. The CDR3 spells CASTKGRSNQPQHF. As DNA, the CDR3 is TGTGCCAGTACGAAGGGCCGGAGCAATCAGCCCCAGCATTTT.

The chain joins TRBV7-8 to TRBJ2-5; a possible D gene is TRBD1 (6 bases). V shed 1 base and J shed 3 bases, with 12 bases lying between them. The CDR3 extends over 15 amino acids. Germline loops: CDR1 SGHVS, CDR2 FQNEAQ. CDR3 nucleotides: TGTGCCAGCAGCTTAGGGGCTGGGGGCGAAGAGACCCAGTACTTC. Translated: CASSLGAGGEETQYF.

This clone was seen a few times. V usage is TRBV5-1 and J usage is TRBJ1-5, with 8 nucleotides matching TRBD1. This CDR3 region has 15 residues. The germline V gene encodes CDR1 SGHRS and CDR2 YFSETQ. J gave up 4 bases and V 0 bases, and 3 bases lay outside the gene matches. In DNA form, the CDR3 reads TGCGCCAGCAGCTTGGAGGGACAGGAAAATCAGCCCCAGCATTTT. It encodes CASSLEGQENQPQHF.

The CDR3 bases are TGTGCCAGCAGCCCAGGAGGCTATGGCTACACCTTC. Amino acids: CASSPGGYGYTF. The rearrangement uses TRBV11-3 and TRBJ1-2; D gene ambiguous. CDR3 length: 12 amino acids. Per the germline V gene, CDR1 is SGHNT and CDR2 is YENEEA. Trimming stripped 5 bases from V and 4 bases from J, with 8 bases between.

The V and J genes are TRBV27 and TRBJ2-6, with 8 nucleotides matching TRBD1. Germline V gene lookup returns CDR1 MNHEY and CDR2 SMNVEV (reference sequence). This CDR3 region has 19 residues. With 6 bases clipped from V and 0 bases from J, the junction kept 13 bases outside the gene matches. The CDR3 loop is CASRLNPGQVTSGANVLTF. The CDR3 DNA is TGTGCCAGCAGGCTCAACCCGGGACAGGTGACCTCTGGGGCCAACGTCCTGACTTTC.

The CDR3 protein is CAWSVRAASTDTQYF. DNA of the CDR3: TGTGCCTGGAGTGTACGGGCGGCTAGCACAGATACGCAGTATTTT. The chain is built from TRBV30 and TRBJ2-3; unclear D gene. The germline CDR1 and CDR2 sequences are GTSNPN and SVGIG (reference sequence). The germline V and J ends were trimmed by 0 bases and 0 bases, with 10 bases remaining between them. CDR3 length equals 15 residues.

Only a few counts were recorded for this clone. The chain combines TRBV5-4 with TRBJ1-2, with a possible D match to TRBD1 (5 bases). The V end lost 5 bases, the J end lost 5 bases, and 19 bases lay between the germline ends. The CDR3 length is 15 residues. Germline values: CDR1 SGHNT, CDR2 YYREEE (reference sequence). Here the CDR3 reads CASRSQQASEYGYTF. CDR3 in DNA: TGTGCCAGCAGGTCTCAACAGGCATCGGAGTATGGCTACACCTTC.

The rearrangement joins TRBV5-5 to TRBJ2-5; D is possibly TRBD2 (7 bases). The CDR3 is 15 amino acids. Trimming stripped 4 bases from V and 5 bases from J, with 18 bases between. CDR1 and CDR2 from the germline V gene are SGHKS and YYEKEE (reference sequence). The CDR3 sequence: CASSPEVGGAETQYF. In DNA form, the CDR3 reads TGTGCCAGCAGCCCAGAGGTGGGGGGGGCGGAGACCCAGTACTTC.

This chain links TRBV2 with TRBJ1-1; tentative D call: TRBD1 (6 bases). The CDR3 totals 14 residues. Trimming removed 2 bases from V and 5 bases from J, with 12 bases in between. Per the germline V gene, CDR1 is SNHLY and CDR2 is FYNNEI. As DNA, the CDR3 is TGTGCCAGCAGTGAATATGGGGGCCGAACTGAAGCTTTCTTT. Translating it yields CASSEYGGRTEAFF.